These 25 T cell receptor beta chains were all obtained from the same sample, sequenced in a study of identical twins. One entry per CDR3 protein results from TCRdb running MiXCR on the 5' RACE reads. In the table there are roughly 770,000 distinct CDR3 sequences, 18% of which are singletons. In addition, the sample was reused for a study of T cells expressing NK-cell markers.

What was sequenced was PBMCs. The receptors originated from a woman between 18 and 29 years old in good health.

This clonotype has a handful of counts. V usage is TRBV5-1 and J usage is TRBJ1-1; D is unresolved. Per the germline V gene, CDR1 is SGHRS and CDR2 is YFSETQ. The CDR3 runs 14 residues. The germline V and J ends were trimmed by 0 bases and 1 base, with 7 bases remaining between them. CDR3 in amino acids: CASSLDQPNTEAFF. CDR3 in DNA: TGCGCCAGCAGCTTGGACCAGCCGAACACTGAAGCTTTCTTT.

In its sample, this clonotype was seen a few times. The genes are TRBV4-3 and TRBJ2-7, with TRBD1 matching over 8 bases. Looked up from germline, CDR1 is LGHNA and CDR2 is YSLEER. J lost 6 bases, V lost 4 bases, and 8 bases had no gene match. The CDR3 totals 14 residues. As DNA, the CDR3 is TGCGCCAGCAGCCTAAGCCAGGGGGCAGGCGAGCAGTACTTC. Translated, it gives CASSLSQGAGEQYF.

This clonotype was seen a handful of times. The V gene is TRBV20-1, the J gene TRBJ1-5, with unresolved D. The CDR3 is 12 amino acids. CDR1 is DFQATT and CDR2 is SNEGSKA in the germline V gene (reference sequence). The V and J ends lost 3 bases and 7 bases respectively, with 10 bases between them. CDR3 DNA: TGCAGTGCTAGTGAAGGCTCCCAGCCCCAGCATTTT. Translated, it gives CSASEGSQPQHF.

The chain uses TRBV6-5 and TRBJ2-7; weak D call: TRBD1 (6 bases). V was clipped by 3 bases and J by 9 bases, with 9 bases between them. The germline V gene encodes CDR1 MNHEY and CDR2 SVGAGI. This CDR3 contains 11 residues. The CDR3 DNA is TGTGCCAGCAGTTATATGGACAGGCAGTACTTC. Protein sequence: CASSYMDRQYF.

This chain links TRBV5-1 with TRBJ2-5; D gene uncertain. The CDR3 is 15 amino acids. Per germline, CDR1 SGHRS and CDR2 YFSETQ. V was trimmed by 2 bases and J by 0 bases, leaving 11 bases between them. CDR3 amino acids: CASSFGDPNQETQYF. The CDR3 DNA reads TGCGCCAGCAGCTTCGGAGACCCAAACCAAGAGACCCAGTACTTC.

This clonotype was counted many times. One junction end does not reproduce the germline sequence, and a read error may be involved. The chain joins TRBV19 to TRBJ2-5; no reliable D call. Germline-derived CDR1 and CDR2 are LNHDA and SQIVND (reference sequence). The length of the CDR3 is 12 residues. The CDR3 DNA follows: TGTGCCAGTAGTTTAGATGAAGAGACCCAGTACTTC. Protein: CASSLDEETQYF.

This clonotype has a handful of counts. The chain links TRBV5-1 to TRBJ2-1; D gene ambiguous. V lost 4 bases and J lost 5, with 16 bases in between. The CDR3 is made up of 15 amino acids. Germline values: CDR1 SGHRS, CDR2 YFSETQ. The CDR3 is CASSPEETLNNEQFF. CDR3 in DNA: TGCGCCAGCAGCCCTGAGGAGACTCTAAACAATGAGCAGTTCTTC. The full variable domain, in which reference TRBV5-1 and TRBJ2-1 provide the parts outside the CDR3, is KAGVTQTPRYLIKTRGQQVTLSCSPISGHRSVSWYQQTPGQGLQFLFEYFSETQRNKGNFPGRFSGRQFSNSRSEMNVSTLELGDSALYLCASSPEETLNNEQFFGPGTRLTVL.

V usage is TRBV5-1 and J usage is TRBJ2-5; TRBD1 matches 7 bases. This CDR3 contains 14 residues. V shed 3 bases, J shed 3 bases, and the junction held 5 bases outside the gene matches. Germline values: CDR1 SGHRS, CDR2 YFSETQ. CDR3 sequence reads: CASSWGDREETQYF. In nucleotides, the CDR3 is TGCGCCAGCAGCTGGGGTGACAGGGAAGAGACCCAGTACTTC.

The CDR3 DNA is TGCAGTGCCCCTACTAGCGGGAGGGCCGCTGAGCAGTTCTTC. Residues: CSAPTSGRAAEQFF. This chain links TRBV20-1 with TRBJ2-1; TRBD2 aligns across 13 bases. After removal of 6 bases from V and 9 bases from J, the junction contained 8 bases not matched to a gene. The germline V gene has CDR1 DFQATT and CDR2 SNEGSKA (reference sequence). The CDR3 runs to 14 residues.

The V call is TRBV7-6, the J call TRBJ2-2; D not resolved. Germline V gene sequence: CDR1 SGHVS, CDR2 FNYEAQ. This CDR3 has 17 residues. Trimming pared 5 bases from V and 2 bases from J, leaving 18 bases between. The CDR3 region is CASSPSRSRANTGELFF. The CDR3 DNA is TGTGCCAGCAGCCCATCTAGGAGCCGGGCAAACACCGGGGAGCTGTTTTTT. The entire variable domain, with the rest obtained from reference TRBV7-6 and TRBJ2-2, is as follows: GAGVSQSPRYKVTKRGQDVALRCDPISGHVSLYWYRQALGQGPEFLTYFNYEAQQDKSGLPNDRFSAERPEGSISTLTIQRTEQRDSAMYRCASSPSRSRANTGELFFGEGSRLTVL.

This clonotype came up a few times. The genes are TRBV20-1 and TRBJ2-3; D is unresolved. The ends were cut back, 2 bases at V and 0 bases at J, with 9 bases in the middle. The CDR3 covers 14 residues. Looked up from germline, CDR1 is DFQATT and CDR2 is SNEGSKA (reference sequence). The chain's CDR3 is CSARPAESTDTQYF. In DNA form, the CDR3 reads TGCAGTGCTAGACCGGCGGAGAGCACAGATACGCAGTATTTT.

This clonotype occurred a few times. The chain has TRBV20-1 and TRBJ2-1; no reliable D call. The germline gives CDR1 DFQATT, CDR2 SNEGSKA (reference sequence). This CDR3 is 17 amino acids long. Trimming stripped 0 bases from V and 9 bases from J, with 24 bases between. The CDR3 region is CSARDGLGSRPTGEQFF. CDR3 nucleotides: TGCAGTGCTAGAGATGGGTTGGGATCGAGGCCGACTGGTGAGCAGTTCTTC.

This clonotype has only a few counts. This chain links TRBV12-3 or TRBV12-4 with TRBJ1-1; 7 positions match TRBD1. Losses at the gene ends were 2 bases for V and 0 bases for J; bases not matched to a gene: 9. The length of the CDR3 is 17 residues. CDR3 sequence: CASSLYRGSPLNTEAFF. CDR3 DNA: TGTGCCAGCAGTTTATACAGGGGCTCCCCGCTGAACACTGAAGCTTTCTTT.

This clonotype came up a few times. The chain couples TRBV20-1 to TRBJ2-7, with no clear D. CDR1 is DFQATT and CDR2 is SNEGSKA in the germline V gene (reference sequence). This CDR3 contains 14 residues. Deletions cut 7 bases from V and 3 bases from J, with 19 bases between. CDR3 nucleotide sequence: TGCAGTGTCAAGGAGATCGGACGGAACTACGAGCAGTACTTC. Its translation is CSVKEIGRNYEQYF.

This clonotype was recorded a few times. The chain uses TRBV5-1 and TRBJ2-3; D call uncertain. This CDR3 comprises 14 residues. The V and J ends lost 4 bases and 1 base respectively, with 10 bases between them. Germline loops: CDR1 SGHRS, CDR2 YFSETQ. CDR3 sequence (DNA): TGCGCCAGCAGCCTGATCGGGCGCACAGATACGCAGTATTTT. Amino acids: CASSLIGRTDTQYF.

The chain joins TRBV29-1 to TRBJ1-1; D gene ambiguous. Trimming shortened V by 8 bases and J by 7 bases, and 8 bases separated the two germline ends. Germline V gene data show CDR1 as SQVTM and CDR2 as ANQGSEA. There are 9 residues in the CDR3. CDR3: CSLTSEAFF. CDR3 nucleotides: TGCAGCCTAACAAGTGAAGCTTTCTTT.

This rearrangement joins TRBV20-1 to TRBJ2-1; TRBD1 agrees at 9 bases. CDR3 length equals 14 residues. With 3 bases clipped from V and 2 bases from J, the junction kept 2 bases outside the gene matches. Germline CDR1 reads DFQATT; CDR2 reads SNEGSKA (reference sequence). CDR3 sequence reads: CSARTGGAYNEQFF. The CDR3 DNA reads TGCAGTGCTAGGACAGGGGGGGCCTACAATGAGCAGTTCTTC.

This clonotype came up a few times. The chain couples TRBV6-1 to TRBJ2-6, with 8 bases that match TRBD1. The CDR3 has 18 amino acids. J gave up 1 base and V 5 bases, and 10 bases lay outside the gene matches. Germline assignment: CDR1 MNHNS and CDR2 SASEGT. The DNA for the CDR3 is TGTGCCAGCAGTAAAACTCCAGGGGGCGCGTCTGGGGCCAACGTCCTGACTTTC. Protein sequence: CASSKTPGGASGANVLTF.

This clonotype showed up just a few times. J is TRBJ2-5 and V is TRBV7-7; D is uncertain. Germline lookup yields CDR1 SSHAT and CDR2 FNYEAQ (reference sequence). The CDR3 totals 12 residues. Trimming removed 4 bases at V and 8 bases at J, with 11 bases between. The CDR3 region is CASSSDRRTQYF. The CDR3 DNA is TGTGCCAGCAGCTCGGACCGGAGAACCCAGTACTTC. Supplemented by reference TRBV7-7 and TRBJ2-5, the full variable domain reads GAGVSQSPRYKVTKRGQDVTLRCDPISSHATLYWYQQALGQGPEFLTYFNYEAQPDKSGLPSDRFSAERPEGSISTLTIQRTEQRDSAMYRCASSSDRRTQYFGPGTRLLVL.

This clonotype came up a few times. The V gene is TRBV20-1, the J gene TRBJ2-3; TRBD2 aligns across 8 bases. The length of the CDR3 is 16 residues. J gave up 4 bases and V 6 bases, and 15 bases lay outside the gene matches. Per germline, CDR1 DFQATT and CDR2 SNEGSKA (reference sequence). The DNA of the CDR3 is TGCAGTGCCTCTCTTATCCGGGGGGGGGTCGCAGATACGCAGTATTTT. This encodes CSASLIRGGVADTQYF.

This clonotype showed up just a few times. The chain couples TRBV14 to TRBJ2-7, with TRBD2 matching 7 bases. The trim removed 7 bases at V and 3 bases at J, leaving 12 bases unmatched. In germline, CDR1 is SGHDN, CDR2 FVKESK. This CDR3 is 15 amino acids long. CDR3 coding DNA: TGTGCCAGCAACTATACTACGGGAGGACTCTACGAGCAGTACTTC. Encoded protein: CASNYTTGGLYEQYF.

The chain carries TRBV12-3 or TRBV12-4 and TRBJ2-3; possible D gene TRBD2, 6 bases. The CDR3 loop spans 14 amino acids. Trimming stripped 6 bases from V and 2 bases from J, with 12 bases between. The CDR3, as DNA: TGTGCCAGCAGACCGGGACTCTACACAGATACGCAGTATTTT. Translating it yields CASRPGLYTDTQYF.

The chain recombines TRBV11-3 with TRBJ2-1; weak D call: TRBD2 (6 bases). Trimming took 5 bases from V and 8 from J, leaving 19 bases between them. The CDR3 is 15 residues long. The germline V gene has CDR1 SGHNT and CDR2 YENEEA. The CDR3 sequence: CASSPQGLSLHEQFF. The CDR3 nucleotides are TGTGCCAGCAGCCCCCAGGGACTTTCCCTCCATGAGCAGTTCTTC.

This clonotype was seen a few times. This chain uses TRBV20-1 with TRBJ2-3, with a weak D call TRBD1 (5 bases). The CDR3 has 13 residues. Trimming removed 5 bases from V and 3 bases from J, with 12 bases in between. The germline gives CDR1 DFQATT, CDR2 SNEGSKA (reference sequence). CDR3 DNA sequence: TGCAGTGCTCAAGGACACCCAACAGATACGCAGTATTTT. It codes for CSAQGHPTDTQYF.

The J gene is TRBJ2-1, the V gene TRBV29-1, with 8 nucleotides matching TRBD2. The CDR3 loop spans 17 amino acids. Germline CDR1 and CDR2: SQVTM and ANQGSEA. The J segment lost 6 bases and the V segment lost 3 bases, leaving 16 bases of the junction unmatched. The CDR3 DNA sequence: TGCAGCGTTGATTCTTTCAAGCCTAGCGGGTCTCGCAATGAGCAGTTCTTC. It encodes CSVDSFKPSGSRNEQFF.